This entry lists 16 T cell receptor beta chains sequenced from one sample in a study of CD8 T cells in ankylosing spondylitis. General study results and limits: The study identified a TCR beta motif of eight highly homologous variants that appeared characteristic of ankylosing spondylitis blood.

One entry per CDR3 protein, called by TCRdb with MiXCR from the 5' RACE reads. The top ten clones hold around 3.5% of a sample with more than 400,000 distinct CDR3 sequences, under 5.5% of them seen once. No antigen has been assigned to these receptors. What was sequenced was blood, either unsorted or a sorted T cell fraction (not recorded which). These receptors came from a male donor with ankylosing spondylitis.

This clonotype was observed many times. The chain links TRBV4-2 to TRBJ1-1; maybe TRBD1 (5 bases). The CDR3 is made up of 13 amino acids. CDR1 is LGHNA, CDR2 YNFKEQ, per germline. V was clipped by 4 bases and J by 10 bases, with 16 bases between them. CDR3 sequence reads: CASSLDGAGRAFF. The CDR3 coding sequence is TGTGCCAGCAGCCTTGATGGGGCAGGGCGAGCTTTCTTT.

This clonotype appeared many times. The chain is built from TRBV5-1 and TRBJ2-1; maybe TRBD2 (6 bases). The V and J ends lost 6 bases and 5 bases respectively, with 18 bases between them. This CDR3 comprises 15 residues. CDR1 is SGHRS and CDR2 is YFSETQ in the germline V gene. The CDR3 coding sequence is TGCGCCAGCAAAACCTATGCCGGGACTCACAATGAGCAGTTCTTC. This gives the protein CASKTYAGTHNEQFF. Variable domain in full (rest from reference TRBV5-1 and TRBJ2-1): KAGVTQTPRYLIKTRGQQVTLSCSPISGHRSVSWYQQTPGQGLQFLFEYFSETQRNKGNFPGRFSGRQFSNSRSEMNVSTLELGDSALYLCASKTYAGTHNEQFFGPGTRLTVL.

This clonotype was detected many times. CDR3 sequence (DNA): TGTGCTAGTGGTCCTTCCGGGACCCCCCTCGGCTACACCTTC. Its translation: CASGPSGTPLGYTF. The chain combines TRBV12-5 with TRBJ1-2; tentatively, D is TRBD1 (5 bases). V was cut by 5 bases and J by 8 bases, with 18 bases left in between. This CDR3 contains 14 residues. CDR1 and CDR2 from the germline V gene are LGHNT and FRNRAP.

This clonotype was observed many times. J is TRBJ1-5 and V is TRBV29-1, with D possibly matching TRBD1 (5 bases). CDR1 is SQVTM, CDR2 ANQGSEA, per germline. CDR3 length: 13 amino acids. CDR3: CSLGRGYNQPQHF. In DNA form, the CDR3 reads TGCAGTCTGGGGCGCGGGTACAATCAGCCCCAGCATTTT. The variable domain in full, with the rest retrieved from reference TRBV29-1 and TRBJ1-5, is SAVISQKPSRDICQRGTSLTIQCQVDSQVTMMFWYRQQPGQSLTLIATANQGSEATYESGFVIDKFPISRPNLTFSTLTVSNMSPEDSSIYLCSLGRGYNQPQHFGDGTRLSIL.

The chain combines TRBV29-1 with TRBJ1-4; 8 positions agree with TRBD1. Germline CDR1 reads SQVTM; CDR2 reads ANQGSEA. This CDR3 is 13 amino acids long. J gave up 7 bases and V 7 bases, and 8 bases lay outside the gene matches. The DNA for the CDR3 is TGCAGCGCCTCAGGGGGCGTACGTGAAAAACTGTTTTTT. This codes for CSASGGVREKLFF.

This clonotype was detected ten times or more. V gene TRBV12-3 or TRBV12-4 combines with J gene TRBJ2-3, with a weak D call TRBD2 (6 bases). This CDR3 is built from 17 residues. Trimming pared 1 base from V and 2 bases from J, leaving 16 bases between. The CDR3: CASSLGGVNSYTDTQYF. The CDR3 nucleotides are TGTGCCAGCAGTTTAGGGGGGGTCAACAGTTACACAGATACGCAGTATTTT.

This clonotype was picked up many times. V and J are TRBV15 and TRBJ2-3; unclear D gene. This CDR3 is built from 17 residues. The V end was cut by 4 bases, the J end by 4 bases, with 21 bases between. Per the germline V gene, CDR1 is LNHNV and CDR2 is YYDKDF (reference sequence). Written as DNA, the CDR3 is TGTGCCACCAGCACTATGCCCACCCCAAAAACAGCAGATACGCAGTATTTT. It encodes CATSTMPTPKTADTQYF.

This clonotype has at least ten counts. The rearrangement uses TRBV27 and TRBJ2-1; TRBD2 aligns across 11 bases. This CDR3 comprises 16 residues. V lost 5 bases to trimming and J lost 6 bases; unmatched junction nucleotides: 9. In germline, CDR1 is MNHEY, CDR2 SMNVEV (reference sequence). The CDR3 sequence is CASSNSGRALRNEQFF. DNA for the CDR3: TGTGCCAGCAGTAATAGCGGGAGGGCCCTGCGCAATGAGCAGTTCTTC.

This clonotype was found many times. The chain employs TRBV5-1 and TRBJ2-2; 8 positions agree with TRBD2. J gave up 0 bases and V 1 base, and 8 bases lay outside the gene matches. Germline V gene data show CDR1 as SGHRS and CDR2 as YFSETQ. The CDR3 totals 18 residues. CDR3 DNA sequence: TGCGCCAGCAGCTTGTTGCGTAGCGGGGAAACGAACACCGGGGAGCTGTTTTTT. It specifies CASSLLRSGETNTGELFF.

This clonotype was found many times. The genes are TRBV5-1 and TRBJ1-1; D call uncertain. V was clipped by 2 bases and J by 8 bases, with 19 bases between them. The CDR3 contains 15 residues. The germline CDR1 and CDR2 sequences are SGHRS and YFSETQ. This CDR3 reads CASSFNRPDLGEAFF. CDR3 coding DNA: TGCGCCAGCAGCTTCAACAGACCGGACTTGGGGGAAGCTTTCTTT. Supplemented by reference TRBV5-1 and TRBJ1-1, the full variable domain reads KAGVTQTPRYLIKTRGQQVTLSCSPISGHRSVSWYQQTPGQGLQFLFEYFSETQRNKGNFPGRFSGRQFSNSRSEMNVSTLELGDSALYLCASSFNRPDLGEAFFGQGTRLTVV.

This clonotype was observed at least ten times. This rearrangement joins TRBV7-2 to TRBJ1-2; D is perhaps TRBD1 (5 bases). Per germline, CDR1 SGHTA and CDR2 FQGNSA. Trimming removed 3 bases at V and 7 bases at J, with 12 bases between. CDR3 length: 13 amino acids. The CDR3 reads CASSFYLGGGYTF. CDR3 coding DNA: TGTGCCAGCAGCTTTTATTTGGGGGGTGGCTACACCTTC.

This clonotype occurred many times. The chain combines TRBV7-2 with TRBJ1-1; D gene unclear. With 1 base removed from V and 2 bases from J, the gap between germline ends came to 11 bases. CDR1 is SGHTA and CDR2 is FQGNSA in the germline V gene. CDR3 length: 15 amino acids. The CDR3 protein is CASSLVRAGNTEAFF. The DNA of the CDR3 is TGTGCCAGCAGCTTAGTGAGGGCGGGTAACACTGAAGCTTTCTTT.

The chain recombines TRBV7-9 with TRBJ2-7, with D unclear. The V gene lost 5 bases and the J gene lost 6 bases, with 8 bases spanning the gap. The CDR3 consists of 11 residues. Germline V gene data show CDR1 as SEHNR and CDR2 as FQNEAQ (reference sequence). CDR3 in amino acids: CASSRLSEQYF. The CDR3 region has the DNA TGTGCCAGCAGCCGGTTGTCCGAGCAGTACTTC. The variable domain in full, completed from reference TRBV7-9 and TRBJ2-7, reads DTGVSQNPRHKITKRGQNVTFRCDPISEHNRLYWYRQTLGQGPEFLTYFQNEAQLEKSRLLSDRFSAERPKGSFSTLEIQRTEQGDSAMYLCASSRLSEQYFGPGTRLTVT.

This clonotype was observed many times. This chain uses TRBV7-8 with TRBJ1-5; 9 bases agree with TRBD1. V lost 5 bases, J lost 5 bases, and 13 bases stayed unmatched. Germline V CDR1 and CDR2: SGHVS, FQNEAQ. The CDR3 is 17 amino acids. This CDR3 reads CASSRDRVYTTYQPQHF. CDR3 DNA sequence: TGTGCCAGCAGCCGGGACAGGGTGTATACGACGTATCAGCCCCAGCATTTT.

This clonotype was picked up many times. V is TRBV20-1 and J is TRBJ2-1; 13 bases are shared with TRBD2. Germline CDR1 DFQATT, CDR2 SNEGSKA (reference sequence). CDR3 size: 16 residues. The J segment lost 4 bases and the V segment lost 6 bases, leaving 9 bases of the junction unmatched. The CDR3 DNA is TGCAGTGCCCGTGGACTAGCGGGGGCTTGGTACAATGAGCAGTTCTTC. Encoded protein: CSARGLAGAWYNEQFF.

This chain links TRBV5-1 with TRBJ2-3; D gene ambiguous. Trimming pared 6 bases from V and 2 bases from J, leaving 13 bases between. This CDR3 comprises 14 residues. Germline V gene data show CDR1 as SGHRS and CDR2 as YFSETQ. CDR3 in DNA: TGCGCCAGCACCCCCCCAACGTCCACAGATACGCAGTATTTT. Protein product: CASTPPTSTDTQYF.